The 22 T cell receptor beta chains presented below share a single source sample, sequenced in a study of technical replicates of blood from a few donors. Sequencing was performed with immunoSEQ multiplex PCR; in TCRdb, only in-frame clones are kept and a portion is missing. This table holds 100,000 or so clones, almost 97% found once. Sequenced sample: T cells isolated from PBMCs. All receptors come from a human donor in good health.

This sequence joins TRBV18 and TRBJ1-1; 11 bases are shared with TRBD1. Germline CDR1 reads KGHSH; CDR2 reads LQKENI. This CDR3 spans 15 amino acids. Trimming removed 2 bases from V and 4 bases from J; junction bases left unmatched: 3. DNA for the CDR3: TGTGCCAGCTCACCATCCGGGACAGGGGGCACTGAAGCTTTCTTT. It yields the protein CASSPSGTGGTEAFF.

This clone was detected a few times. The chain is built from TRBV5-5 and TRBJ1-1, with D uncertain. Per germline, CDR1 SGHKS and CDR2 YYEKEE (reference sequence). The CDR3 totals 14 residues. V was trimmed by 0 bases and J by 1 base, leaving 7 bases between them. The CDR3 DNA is TGTGCCAGCAGCTTGGACAGATGGAACACTGAAGCTTTCTTT. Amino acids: CASSLDRWNTEAFF. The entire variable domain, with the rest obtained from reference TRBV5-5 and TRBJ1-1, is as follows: DAGVTQSPTHLIKTRGQQVTLRCSPISGHKSVSWYQQVLGQGPQFIFQYYEKEERGRGNFPDRFSARQFPNYSSELNVNALLLGDSALYLCASSLDRWNTEAFFGQGTRLTVV.

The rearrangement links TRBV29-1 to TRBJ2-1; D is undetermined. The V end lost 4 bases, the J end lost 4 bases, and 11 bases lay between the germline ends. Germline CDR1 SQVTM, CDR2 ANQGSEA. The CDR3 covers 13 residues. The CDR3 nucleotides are TGCAGCGTTGGGCCAGCGCCGTACAATGAGCAGTTCTTC. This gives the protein CSVGPAPYNEQFF.

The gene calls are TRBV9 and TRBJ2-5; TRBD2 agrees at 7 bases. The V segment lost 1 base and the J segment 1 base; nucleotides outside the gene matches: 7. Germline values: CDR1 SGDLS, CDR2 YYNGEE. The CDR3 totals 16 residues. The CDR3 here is CASSVQLAASQETQYF. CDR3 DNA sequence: TGTGCCAGCAGCGTACAGCTAGCGGCCTCCCAAGAGACCCAGTACTTC. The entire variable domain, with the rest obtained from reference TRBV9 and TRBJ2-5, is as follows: DSGVTQTPKHLITATGQRVTLRCSPRSGDLSVYWYQQSLDQGLQFLIQYYNGEERAKGNILERFSAQQFPDLHSELNLSSLELGDSALYFCASSVQLAASQETQYFGPGTRLLVL.

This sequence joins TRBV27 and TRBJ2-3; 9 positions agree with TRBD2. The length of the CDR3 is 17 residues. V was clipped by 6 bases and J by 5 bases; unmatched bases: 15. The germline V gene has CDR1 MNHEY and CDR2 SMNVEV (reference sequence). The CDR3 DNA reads TGTGCCAGCAGGCTGTCCGCGGGAGGGACTGTCGGAGATACGCAGTATTTT. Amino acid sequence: CASRLSAGGTVGDTQYF.

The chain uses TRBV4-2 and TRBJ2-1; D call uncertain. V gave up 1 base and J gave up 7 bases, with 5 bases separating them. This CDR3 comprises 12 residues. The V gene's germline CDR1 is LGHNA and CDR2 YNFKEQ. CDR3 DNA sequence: TGTGCCAGCAGCCAAGTCAGTAATGAGCAGTTCTTC. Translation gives CASSQVSNEQFF.

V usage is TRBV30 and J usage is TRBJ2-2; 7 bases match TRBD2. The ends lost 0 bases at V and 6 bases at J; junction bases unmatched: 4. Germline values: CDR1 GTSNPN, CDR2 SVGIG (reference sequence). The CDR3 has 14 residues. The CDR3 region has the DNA TGTGCCTGGAGTGTACGTAGCGGGCCCGGGGAGCTGTTTTTT. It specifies CAWSVRSGPGELFF. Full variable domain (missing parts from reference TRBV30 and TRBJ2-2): SQTIHQWPATLVQPVGSPLSLECTVEGTSNPNLYWYRQAAGRGLQLLFYSVGIGQISSEVPQNLSASRPQDRQFILSSKKLLLSDSGFYLCAWSVRSGPGELFFGEGSRLTVL.

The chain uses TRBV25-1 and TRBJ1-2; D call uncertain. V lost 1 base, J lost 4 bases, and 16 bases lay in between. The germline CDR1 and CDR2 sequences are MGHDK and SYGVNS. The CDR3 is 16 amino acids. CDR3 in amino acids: CASSEFSTGIPYGYTF. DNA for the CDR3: TGTGCCAGCAGTGAATTTTCGACGGGGATTCCCTATGGCTACACCTTC.

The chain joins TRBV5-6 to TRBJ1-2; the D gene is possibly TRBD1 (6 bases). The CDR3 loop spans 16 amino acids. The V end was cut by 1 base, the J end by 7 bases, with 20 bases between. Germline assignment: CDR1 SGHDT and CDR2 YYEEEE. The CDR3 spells CASSLHHRAPLFGYTF. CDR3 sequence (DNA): TGTGCCAGCAGCTTGCACCACAGGGCTCCGCTGTTTGGCTACACCTTC.

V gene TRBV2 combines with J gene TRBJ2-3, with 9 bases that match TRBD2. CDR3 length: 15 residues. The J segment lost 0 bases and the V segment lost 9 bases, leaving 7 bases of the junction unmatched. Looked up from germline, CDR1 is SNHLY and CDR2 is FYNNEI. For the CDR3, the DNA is TGTGCCAGGGTAGCTAGCGGGATGAGCACAGATACGCAGTATTTT. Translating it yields CARVASGMSTDTQYF.

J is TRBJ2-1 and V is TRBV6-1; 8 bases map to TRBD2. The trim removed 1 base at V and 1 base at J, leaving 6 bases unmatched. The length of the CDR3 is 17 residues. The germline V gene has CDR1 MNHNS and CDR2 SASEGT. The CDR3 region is CASSEGEVAGSYNEQFF. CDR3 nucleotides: TGTGCCAGCAGTGAAGGGGAGGTAGCGGGGTCCTACAATGAGCAGTTCTTC.

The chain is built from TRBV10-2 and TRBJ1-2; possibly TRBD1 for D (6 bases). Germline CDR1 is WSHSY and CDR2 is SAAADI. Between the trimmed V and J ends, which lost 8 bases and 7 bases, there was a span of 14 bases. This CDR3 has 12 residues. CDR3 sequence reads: CASSPGDGGYTF. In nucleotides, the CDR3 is TGCGCCAGCTCACCAGGGGATGGTGGCTACACCTTC.

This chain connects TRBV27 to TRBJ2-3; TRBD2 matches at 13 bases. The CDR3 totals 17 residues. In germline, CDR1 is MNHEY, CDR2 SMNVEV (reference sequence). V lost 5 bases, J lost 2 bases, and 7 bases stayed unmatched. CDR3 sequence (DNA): TGTGCCAGCAGTCTCACTAGCGGGAGGGCCTACACAGATACGCAGTATTTT. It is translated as CASSLTSGRAYTDTQYF.

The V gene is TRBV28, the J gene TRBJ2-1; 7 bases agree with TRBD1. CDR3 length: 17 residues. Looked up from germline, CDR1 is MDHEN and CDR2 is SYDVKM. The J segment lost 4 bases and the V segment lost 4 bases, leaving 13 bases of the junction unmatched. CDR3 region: CASSSLLLDRSYNEQFF. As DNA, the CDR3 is TGTGCCAGCAGTTCCTTATTACTGGACAGGAGTTACAATGAGCAGTTCTTC.

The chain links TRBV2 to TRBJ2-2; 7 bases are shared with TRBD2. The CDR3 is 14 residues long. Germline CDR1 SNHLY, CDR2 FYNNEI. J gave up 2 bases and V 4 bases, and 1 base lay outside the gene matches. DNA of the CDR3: TGTGCCAGCAGTGCTAGCGGTAACACCGGGGAGCTGTTTTTT. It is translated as CASSASGNTGELFF.

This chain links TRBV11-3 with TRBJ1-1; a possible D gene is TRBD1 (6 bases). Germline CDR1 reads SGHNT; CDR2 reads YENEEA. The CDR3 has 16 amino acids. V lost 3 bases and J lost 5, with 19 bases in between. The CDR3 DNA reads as TGTGCCAGCAGCTTGGTTGTAACGACAGGCCCGACTGAAGCTTTCTTT. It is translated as CASSLVVTTGPTEAFF.

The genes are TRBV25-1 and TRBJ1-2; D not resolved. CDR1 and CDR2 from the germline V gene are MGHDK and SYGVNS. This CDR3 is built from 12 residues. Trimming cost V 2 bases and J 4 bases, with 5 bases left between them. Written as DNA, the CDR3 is TGTGCCAGCAGTGAAGGTAGCTATGGCTACACCTTC. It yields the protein CASSEGSYGYTF.

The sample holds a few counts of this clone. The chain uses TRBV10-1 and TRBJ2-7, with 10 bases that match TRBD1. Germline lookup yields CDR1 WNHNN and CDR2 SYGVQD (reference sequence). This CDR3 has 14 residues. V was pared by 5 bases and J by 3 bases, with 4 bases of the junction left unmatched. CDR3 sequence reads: CASSFGTGVYEQYF. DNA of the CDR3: TGCGCCAGCAGTTTCGGGACAGGGGTCTACGAGCAGTACTTC.

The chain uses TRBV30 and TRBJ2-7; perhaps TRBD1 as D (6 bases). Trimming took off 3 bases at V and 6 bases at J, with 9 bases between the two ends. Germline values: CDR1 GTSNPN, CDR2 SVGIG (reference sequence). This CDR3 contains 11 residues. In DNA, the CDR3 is TGTGCCTGGAGCGGCAGGGGCGAGCAGTACTTC. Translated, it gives CAWSGRGEQYF.

The CDR3 sequence: CASSQSQGTYEQYF. The CDR3 DNA reads as TGCGCCAGCAGTCAATCCCAGGGGACCTACGAGCAGTACTTC. The V gene is TRBV23-1, the J gene TRBJ2-7; maybe TRBD1 (6 bases). TRBV23-1 is classed as an ORF, of uncertain function. This CDR3 spans 14 amino acids. V was clipped by 0 bases and J by 2 bases, with 8 bases between them.

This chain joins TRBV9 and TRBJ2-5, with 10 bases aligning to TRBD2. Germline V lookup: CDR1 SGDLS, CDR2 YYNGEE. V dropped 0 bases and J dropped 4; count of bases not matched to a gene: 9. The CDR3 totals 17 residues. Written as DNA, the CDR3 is TGTGCCAGCAGCGTAGGCTCCCTAGCGGGAGTAGGAGAGACCCAGTACTTC. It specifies CASSVGSLAGVGETQYF.

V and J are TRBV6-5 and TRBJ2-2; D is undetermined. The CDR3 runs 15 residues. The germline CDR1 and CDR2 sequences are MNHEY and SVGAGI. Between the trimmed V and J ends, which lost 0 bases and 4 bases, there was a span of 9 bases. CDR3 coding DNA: TGTGCCAGCAGTTACTCTCGTCTCTTCACCGGGGAGCTGTTTTTT. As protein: CASSYSRLFTGELFF.